This T cell receptor beta chain was profiled in a study of shared clonotypes between healthy human individuals. Only Caucasian adults living in Nashville, Tennessee made up the donor group. In regard to this clone: Its antigen remains unidentified.

As originally analysed: ImmunoSEQ output held junction-only sequences without quality scores, so filtering differed. Assay used: immunoSEQ multiplex PCR; TCRdb lists only in-frame clones, some missing. The V and J calls and clone size come from that table; D and trimming were worked out from the DNA. Of around 500,000 clones listed, roughly 78% are singletons. Overall study results and limits: Genetic and exposure-history diversity was limited by the small donor number.

The CDR3 has 12 amino acids. CDR1 is MNHEY, CDR2 SMNVEV, per germline (reference sequence). V lost 7 bases to trimming and J lost 5 bases, with 10 bases between them. This clonotype was sampled from a middle-aged woman in good health. Some clones in this sample may be carry-over from other donors' samples. The chain carries TRBV27 and TRBJ2-3; D may correspond to TRBD1 or TRBD2 (6 bases each). The source material was PBMCs. CDR3 in DNA: TGTGCCAGCATGGGGGGCGGAGATACGCAGTATTTT. This translates into CASMGGGDTQYF.